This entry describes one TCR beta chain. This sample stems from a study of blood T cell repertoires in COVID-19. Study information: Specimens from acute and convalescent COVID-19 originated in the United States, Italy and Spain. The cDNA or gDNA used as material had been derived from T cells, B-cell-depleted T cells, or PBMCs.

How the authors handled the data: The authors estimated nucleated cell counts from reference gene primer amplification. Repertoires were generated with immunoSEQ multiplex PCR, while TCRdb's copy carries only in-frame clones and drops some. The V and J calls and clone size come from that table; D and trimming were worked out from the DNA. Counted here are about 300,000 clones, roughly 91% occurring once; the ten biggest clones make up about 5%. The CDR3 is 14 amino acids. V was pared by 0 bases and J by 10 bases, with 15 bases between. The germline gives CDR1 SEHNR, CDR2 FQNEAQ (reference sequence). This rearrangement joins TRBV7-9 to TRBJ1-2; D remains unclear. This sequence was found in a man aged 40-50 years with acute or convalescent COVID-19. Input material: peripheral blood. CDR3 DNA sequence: TGTGCCAGCAGCTTAGCGAGAGGCGGAGAACACTACACCTTC. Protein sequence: CASSLARGGEHYTF.